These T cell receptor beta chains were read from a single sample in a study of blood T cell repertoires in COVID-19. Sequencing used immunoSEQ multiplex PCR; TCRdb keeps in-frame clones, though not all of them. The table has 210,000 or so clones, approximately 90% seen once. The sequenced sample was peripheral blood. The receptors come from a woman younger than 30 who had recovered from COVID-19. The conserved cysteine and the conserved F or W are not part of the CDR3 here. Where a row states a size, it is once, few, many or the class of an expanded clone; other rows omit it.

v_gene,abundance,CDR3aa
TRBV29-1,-,SVLDIQGAYKA
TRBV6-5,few,ASSYRTGDRTAQY
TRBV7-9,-,ASSSQGFYYNEQF
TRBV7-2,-,ASSLAIDRVQPQH
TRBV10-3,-,AISDTTTGAHIQY
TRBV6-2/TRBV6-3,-,ASSYSGRGYT
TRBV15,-,ATSRADNEQF
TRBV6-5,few,ASSSHAGELF
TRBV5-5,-,ASSSGPGLAGVEQY
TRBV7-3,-,ASSPTSGRARYEQY
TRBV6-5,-,ASSLKQGWHQPQH
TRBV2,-,ASSVVPGKYGYT
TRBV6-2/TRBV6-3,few,ASSYPTGREQF
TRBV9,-,ASSVGLAGSNEQF
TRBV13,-,ASSPEREEKLF
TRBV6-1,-,ASSLGAPSEQY
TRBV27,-,ATRQLLNTEAF
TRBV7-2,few,ASSGDRDQPQH
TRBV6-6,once,ASSLQGGNAYNEQF
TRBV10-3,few,AIQDTQY
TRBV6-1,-,ASSQATGISYEQY
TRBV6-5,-,ASIYPQVGAF
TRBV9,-,ASSVAVDTQY
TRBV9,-,ASSPGTGGEQY
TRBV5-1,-,ASSNPSGSPSGQY
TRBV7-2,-,ASTSRGYGYT
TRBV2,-,ASSVDSDYGYT
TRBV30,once,AWSTPTGGHEQF
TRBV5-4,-,ASSAKQGDGDNSPLH
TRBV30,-,AWSAGRAYEQY
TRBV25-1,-,ASSARDRRSGYT
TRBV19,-,ASSATGQGRRQPQH
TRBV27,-,ASSQGRGLADTQY
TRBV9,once,ASSASPDTQY
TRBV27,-,ASTQTGLYEQY
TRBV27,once,ASSPMSSGRETQY
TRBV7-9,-,ASSSGTGAGGNTIY
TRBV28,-,ASSLFLGLAVTYEQY
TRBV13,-,ASSRKRYRPYEQY
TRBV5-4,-,ASRQGRNEQY